The rows below give T cell receptor beta chains drawn from one sample of a study of shared clonotypes between healthy human individuals. Assay used: immunoSEQ multiplex PCR; TCRdb lists only in-frame clones, some missing. The table lists roughly 1.5 million clones, nearly 99% of them singletons. The specimen was naive CD4+ T cells sorted from blood. The receptors come from a young man in good health. CDR3s include the opening cysteine and the closing phenylalanine or tryptophan. D genes are given only for firm matches. The listing skips clone size in some rows; elsewhere it reads once, few, many or a size class.

>-|TRBV28|-|TRBJ2-7
TGTGCCAGCAGTTTGAGTAGGACCTACGAGCAGTACTTC
CASSLSRTYEQYF
>-|TRBV6-1|-|TRBJ2-5
TGTGCCAGCAGCGAAGGGAACAGGGCGAGGGAGACCCAGTACTTC
CASSEGNRARETQYF
>TRBD2|TRBV16|-|TRBJ2-7
TGTGCCAGCAGCCAATCGGGGACTAGCGGGACCGGGGGCTCCTACGAGCAGTACTTC
CASSQSGTSGTGGSYEQYF
>-|TRBV2|-|TRBJ2-5
TGTGCCAGTGGGCTGGAGGGACCAGAGACCCAGTACTTC
CASGLEGPETQYF
>-|TRBV6-1|-|TRBJ2-2
TGTGCCAGCGCAGAGAACACCGGGGAGCTGTTTTTT
CASAENTGELFF
>-|TRBV7-2|once|TRBJ1-3
TGTGCCAGCAGCCCCCAAAGGGGCGGTGGAAACACCATATATTTT
CASSPQRGGGNTIYF
>-|TRBV7-7|-|TRBJ2-2
TGTGCTAGCAGCTCCGTTAGGACCGGGGAGCTGTTTTTT
CASSSVRTGELFF
>-|TRBV7-2|-|TRBJ1-4
TGTGCCAGCAGCTTACAGGGTGGTTTGGTGGAAAAACTGTTTTTT
CASSLQGGLVEKLFF
>-|TRBV7-7|-|TRBJ2-1
TGTGCTAGCAGCTTAGACGTTAGGGGTAGGCCGTTCTTC
CASSLDVRGRPFF
>TRBD2|TRBV28|-|TRBJ2-7
TGTGCCAGCAGTGGTAGCGGGAGGGTCGAAGAGCAGTACTTC
CASSGSGRVEEQYF
>-|TRBV27|-|TRBJ2-5
TGTGCCAGCAGTTGGCAGGGACAAGAGACCCAGTACTTC
CASSWQGQETQYF
>-|TRBV14|-|TRBJ2-5
TGTGCCAGCAGCCCCATAGGGGCCAGTACCAAGGAGTACTTC
CASSPIGASTKEYF
>-|TRBV5-1|-|TRBJ1-1
TGCGCCAGCAGCTTGGGTGAGGGCTGGGACACTGAAGCTTTCTTT
CASSLGEGWDTEAFF
>TRBD1|TRBV5-4|-|TRBJ1-1
TGTGCCATCTTGCCCGACACAGGGGGCACTGAAGCTTTCTTT
CAILPDTGGTEAFF
>TRBD1|TRBV5-4|-|TRBJ2-7
TGTGCCAGCAGCTCCACGGACAGGGACGAGCAGTACTTC
CASSSTDRDEQYF
>-|TRBV6-5|-|TRBJ1-2
TGTGCCAGCAGTGCTCGCACTGCCGGTTACTATGGCTACACCTTC
CASSARTAGYYGYTF
>-|TRBV10-3|-|TRBJ2-3
TGTGCCATCAGTGAGGGGACCCCGGCAGGTACGCAGTATTTT
CAISEGTPAGTQYF
>-|TRBV15|-|TRBJ2-7
TGTGCCACCAGCACCCGGACAGTCAACGAGCAGTACTTC
CATSTRTVNEQYF
>-|TRBV5-1|-|TRBJ2-7
TGCGCCAGCAGCCTGGGATCGCAGGCTTTTGAGCAGTACTTC
CASSLGSQAFEQYF
>-|TRBV7-2|-|TRBJ2-3
TGTGCCAGCAGCCCAAGCACAGATACGCAGTATTTT
CASSPSTDTQYF
>-|TRBV11-2|-|TRBJ2-7
TGTGCCAGCAGCTTACGCGGGACCTGGCCCTACGAGCAGTACTTC
CASSLRGTWPYEQYF
>-|TRBV10-1|-|TRBJ2-1
TGCGCCAGCAGTGAGTCGGGTCGTCCCACTGGGCAGTTCTTC
CASSESGRPTGQFF
>TRBD1|TRBV5-1|once|TRBJ2-7
TGCGCCAGCAGCTTGGCCCCACCGGGACAGGGGAACGAGCAGTACTTC
CASSLAPPGQGNEQYF
>-|TRBV2|-|TRBJ2-3
TGTGCCAGCAGTGAAATGCGCAGAGGGAACACAGATACGCAGTATTTT
CASSEMRRGNTDTQYF
>TRBD1|TRBV5-1|-|TRBJ2-1
TGCGCCAGCAGCGCCCGGACAGGGATGGGCAATGAGCAGTTCTTC
CASSARTGMGNEQFF
>-|TRBV21-1|-|TRBJ1-5
TGTGCCAGCAGAAAAGCCCTCGGTCGGACCCCCAATCAGCCCCAGCATTTT
CASRKALGRTPNQPQHF
>TRBD1|TRBV7-2|-|TRBJ1-2
TGTGCCAGCAGCTCGATTGACAGGGGTGTTGGGTATGGCTACACCTTC
CASSSIDRGVGYGYTF
>-|TRBV5-1|-|TRBJ1-4
TGCGCCAGCAGTCAGGGGACCTCTGCAACTAATGAAAAACTGTTTTTT
CASSQGTSATNEKLFF
>-|TRBV6-5|once|TRBJ2-3
TGTGCCAGCAGTTCGCAGGGCTTCACAGATACGCAGTATTTT
CASSSQGFTDTQYF
>TRBD1|TRBV27|-|TRBJ1-5
TGTGCCAGCAGCAACAGGGGGCTACCCCAGCATTTT
CASSNRGLPQHF
>TRBD1|TRBV27|-|TRBJ2-7
TGTGCCAGCAGCCTCCGGGACAGGGCCATCTACGAGCAGTACTTC
CASSLRDRAIYEQYF
>TRBD2|TRBV5-1|-|TRBJ2-2
TGCGCCAGCAGCGCGGGCCTAGCGGGAGGTGGTAACGGGGAGCTGTTTTTT
CASSAGLAGGGNGELFF
>-|TRBV28|-|TRBJ2-7
TGTGCCAGCAGTTTCCAGCGCCAAGGCGAGCAGTACTTC
CASSFQRQGEQYF
>-|TRBV5-6|-|TRBJ2-7
TGTGCCAGCAGCTCCATGACAACTTCACGGCAGTACTTC
CASSSMTTSRQYF
>TRBD1|TRBV28|-|TRBJ1-1
TGTGCCAGCAAGCGGACAGGGGGCCTTTTGAACACTGAAGCTTTCTTT
CASKRTGGLLNTEAFF
>-|TRBV9|-|TRBJ2-7
TGTGCCAGCAGCGTAGATCCCGGGGCTGACCATCGTGAGCAGTACTTC
CASSVDPGADHREQYF
>-|TRBV5-1|-|TRBJ2-3
TGCGCCAGCAGCTTGGTAATAGGAGGGCCGGATACAGATACGCAGTATTTT
CASSLVIGGPDTDTQYF
>TRBD2|TRBV7-8|-|TRBJ2-1
TGTGCCAGCAGCTTAAATCCGAGACTAGCGGTTTACAATGAGCAGTTCTTC
CASSLNPRLAVYNEQFF
>TRBD1|TRBV7-2|-|TRBJ1-1
TGTGCCAGCAGCATACGACAGGGGGTACAGAACACTGAAGCTTTCTTT
CASSIRQGVQNTEAFF
>-|TRBV7-2|-|TRBJ1-1
TGTGCCAGCAGCCGGGAGGGGTACACTGAAGCTTTCTTT
CASSREGYTEAFF
>TRBD2|TRBV6-1|-|TRBJ2-1
TGTGCCAGCAGGGGACTAGCGGGAGGCGATGAGCAGTTCTTC
CASRGLAGGDEQFF
>-|TRBV5-1|-|TRBJ2-1
TGCGCCAGCAGCTTGGCAGGGGTCTCCTACAATGAGCAGTTCTTC
CASSLAGVSYNEQFF
>-|TRBV7-6|-|TRBJ2-2
TGTGCCAGCAGCTTAGCGACTAGAGGGATCGGGGAGCTGTTTTTT
CASSLATRGIGELFF
>TRBD1|TRBV6-6|-|TRBJ2-5
TGTGCCAGCAGTTTCCGGACAGGGAAGGGGCCCGAGACCCAGTACTTC
CASSFRTGKGPETQYF
>-|TRBV28|-|TRBJ2-3
TGTGCCAGTGCGCAAGTGCTAGATACGCAGTATTTT
CASAQVLDTQYF